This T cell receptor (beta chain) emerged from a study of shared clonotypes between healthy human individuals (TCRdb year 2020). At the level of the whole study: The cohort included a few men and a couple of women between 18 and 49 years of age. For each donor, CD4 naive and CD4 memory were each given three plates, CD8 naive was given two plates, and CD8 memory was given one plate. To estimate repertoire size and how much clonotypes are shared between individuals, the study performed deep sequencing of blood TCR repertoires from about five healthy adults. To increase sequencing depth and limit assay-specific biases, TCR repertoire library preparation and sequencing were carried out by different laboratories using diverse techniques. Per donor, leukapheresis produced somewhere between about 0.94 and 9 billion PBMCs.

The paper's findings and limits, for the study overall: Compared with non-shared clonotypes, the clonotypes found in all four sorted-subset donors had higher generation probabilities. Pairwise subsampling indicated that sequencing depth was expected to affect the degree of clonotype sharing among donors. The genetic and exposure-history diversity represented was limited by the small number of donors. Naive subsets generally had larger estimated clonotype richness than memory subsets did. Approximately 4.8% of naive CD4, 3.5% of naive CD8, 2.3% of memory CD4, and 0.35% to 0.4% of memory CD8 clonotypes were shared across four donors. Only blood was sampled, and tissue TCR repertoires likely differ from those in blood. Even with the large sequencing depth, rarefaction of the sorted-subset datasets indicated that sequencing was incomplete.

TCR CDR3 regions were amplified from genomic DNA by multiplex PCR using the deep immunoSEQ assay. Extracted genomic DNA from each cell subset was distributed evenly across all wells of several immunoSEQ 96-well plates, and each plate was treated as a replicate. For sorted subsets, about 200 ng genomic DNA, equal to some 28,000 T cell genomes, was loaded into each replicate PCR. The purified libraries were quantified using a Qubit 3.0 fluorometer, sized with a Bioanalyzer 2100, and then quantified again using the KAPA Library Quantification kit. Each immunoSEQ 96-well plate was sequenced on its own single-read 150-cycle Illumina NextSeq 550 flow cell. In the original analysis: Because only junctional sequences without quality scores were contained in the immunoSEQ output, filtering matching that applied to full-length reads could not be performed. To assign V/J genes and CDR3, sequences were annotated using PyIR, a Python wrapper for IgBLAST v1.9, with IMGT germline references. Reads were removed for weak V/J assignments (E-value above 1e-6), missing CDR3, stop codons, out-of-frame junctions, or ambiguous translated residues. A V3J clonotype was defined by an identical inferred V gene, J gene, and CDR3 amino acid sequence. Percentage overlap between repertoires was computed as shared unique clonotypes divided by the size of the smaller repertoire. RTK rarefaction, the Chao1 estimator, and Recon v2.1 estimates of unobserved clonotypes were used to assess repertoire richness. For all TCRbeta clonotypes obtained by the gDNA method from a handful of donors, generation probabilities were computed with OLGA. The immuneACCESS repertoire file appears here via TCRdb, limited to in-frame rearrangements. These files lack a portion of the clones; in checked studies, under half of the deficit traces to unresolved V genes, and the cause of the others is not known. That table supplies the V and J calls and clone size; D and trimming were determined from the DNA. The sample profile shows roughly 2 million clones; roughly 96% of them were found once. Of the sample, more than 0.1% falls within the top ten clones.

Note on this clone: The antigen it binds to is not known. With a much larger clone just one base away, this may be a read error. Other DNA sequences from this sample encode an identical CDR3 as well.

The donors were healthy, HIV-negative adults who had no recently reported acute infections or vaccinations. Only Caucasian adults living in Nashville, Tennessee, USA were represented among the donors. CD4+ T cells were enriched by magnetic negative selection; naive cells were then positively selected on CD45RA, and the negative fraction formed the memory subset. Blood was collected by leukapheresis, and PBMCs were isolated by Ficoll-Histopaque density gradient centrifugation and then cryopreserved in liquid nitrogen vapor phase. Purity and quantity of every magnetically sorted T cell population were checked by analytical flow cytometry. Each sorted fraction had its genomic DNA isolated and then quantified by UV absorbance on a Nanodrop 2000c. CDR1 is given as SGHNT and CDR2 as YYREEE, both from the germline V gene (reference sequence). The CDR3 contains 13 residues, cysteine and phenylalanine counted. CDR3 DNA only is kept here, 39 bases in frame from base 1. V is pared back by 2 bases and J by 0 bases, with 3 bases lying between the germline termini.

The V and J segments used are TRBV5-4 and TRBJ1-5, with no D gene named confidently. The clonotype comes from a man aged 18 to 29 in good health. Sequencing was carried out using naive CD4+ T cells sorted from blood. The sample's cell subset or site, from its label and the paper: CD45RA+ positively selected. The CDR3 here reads CASSFDSNQPQHF. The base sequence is TGTGCCAGCAGCTTCGATAGCAATCAGCCCCAGCATTTT.